Below, 26 T cell receptor beta chains from the same sample are listed, as sequenced in a study of a mutant IDH1 vaccine in newly diagnosed glioma. As for time point: week 23, last vaccination. In the vaccine, a single dose held 300 ug of the mutant IDH1 20-mer peptide, along with topical imiquimod. Antigens for these TCRs are unknown. Sequenced by immunoSEQ multiplex PCR; TCRdb stores in-frame clones only, minus some. The sample gives over 50,000 clones, over 70% of which show up once; 13% is in the top ten. Material: PBMCs, obtained from a glioma patient whose treatment included an IDH1 peptide vaccine. All receptors derive from a man aged 18 to 29 with glioma.

The chain couples TRBV5-4 to TRBJ2-3; unclear D gene. CDR1 and CDR2 from the germline V gene are SGHNT and YYREEE (reference sequence). The CDR3 totals 14 residues. The ends were cut back, 1 base at V and 0 bases at J, with 6 bases in the middle. The CDR3 reads CASSLMGSTDTQYF. CDR3 nucleotides: TGTGCCAGCAGCTTGATGGGGAGCACAGATACGCAGTATTTT.

The chain's CDR3 is CASSSRGGADTQYF. The CDR3 DNA follows: TGTGCCAGCAGTTCCCGGGGGGGCGCAGATACGCAGTATTTT. The genes are TRBV6-5 and TRBJ2-3; 8 bases align to TRBD2. The germline V gene encodes CDR1 MNHEY and CDR2 SVGAGI. The CDR3 runs 14 residues. Losses at the gene ends were 4 bases for V and 4 bases for J; bases not matched to a gene: 4.

This chain joins TRBV5-1 and TRBJ2-1; D gene unclear. The germline V gene encodes CDR1 SGHRS and CDR2 YFSETQ. This CDR3 spans 14 amino acids. With 1 base removed from V and 4 bases from J, the gap between germline ends came to 9 bases. The CDR3 sequence is CASSLLSVYNEQFF. The CDR3 DNA reads as TGCGCCAGCAGCTTGTTGTCGGTATACAATGAGCAGTTCTTC.

The V gene is TRBV6-5, the J gene TRBJ1-5; TRBD1 matches at 8 bases. With V trimmed by 4 bases and J by 5 bases, 10 bases remained unmatched. The CDR3 is 16 residues long. Germline loops: CDR1 MNHEY, CDR2 SVGAGI. Written as DNA, the CDR3 is TGTGCCAGCAGTTCCAAATGGACAGGGAGGGATCAGCCCCAGCATTTT. Protein product: CASSSKWTGRDQPQHF.

The chain carries TRBV6-1 and TRBJ1-2; 9 nucleotides agree with TRBD1. Trimming at V came to 4 bases and at J to 8 bases, leaving 11 bases not matched to a gene. This CDR3 spans 15 amino acids. Germline loops: CDR1 MNHNS, CDR2 SASEGT. CDR3 protein: CASSVRDREIGGYTF. For the CDR3, the DNA is TGTGCCAGCAGTGTCCGGGACAGGGAGATAGGGGGCTACACCTTC.

This clone has more than one count but fewer than ten. Compared with germline, one end of the junction differs, possibly owing to a read error. The chain combines TRBV5-4 with TRBJ1-2; D might be TRBD1 (6 bases). Germline V gives CDR1 SGHNT, CDR2 YYREEE (reference sequence). CDR3 size: 11 residues. CDR3 region: CASSGGGHHAF. CDR3 nucleotide sequence: TGTGCCAGCAGCGGGGGGGGACACCATGCCTTC. Full variable domain (remainder filled in from reference TRBV5-4 and TRBJ1-2): ETGVTQSPTHLIKTRGQQVTLRCSSQSGHNTVSWYQQALGQGPQFIFQYYREEENGRGNFPPRFSGLQFPNYSSELNVNALELDDSALYLCASSGGGHHAFGSGTRLTVV.

The chain is built from TRBV4-3 and TRBJ2-4; TRBD1 or TRBD2 may be the D gene (5 bases each). Trimming pared 1 base from V and 3 bases from J, leaving 28 bases between. This CDR3 contains 21 residues. Germline-derived CDR1 and CDR2 are LGHNA and YSLEER. This CDR3 is CASSQVGGFAGSRSDKNIQYF. CDR3 coding DNA: TGCGCCAGCAGCCAAGTTGGGGGTTTCGCGGGTTCTAGGTCGGACAAAAACATTCAGTACTTC.

The rearrangement joins TRBV4-1 to TRBJ1-1; D not resolved. The V and J ends lost 3 bases and 5 bases respectively, with 13 bases between them. Germline V gene sequence: CDR1 MGHRA, CDR2 YSYEKL. The CDR3 runs 14 residues. The CDR3: CASSHVDLGTEAFF. In DNA form, the CDR3 reads TGCGCCAGCAGCCACGTGGACCTGGGAACTGAAGCTTTCTTT.

The chain couples TRBV6-6 to TRBJ2-7; D may be TRBD2 (6 bases). Germline CDR1 and CDR2: MNHNY and SVGAGI (reference sequence). The V end lost 1 base, the J end lost 6 bases, and 13 bases lay between the germline ends. The CDR3 has 14 residues. This chain's CDR3 is CASSYFPGTGEQYF. CDR3 in DNA: TGTGCCAGCAGTTACTTCCCTGGGACTGGCGAGCAGTACTTC.

This chain connects TRBV30 to TRBJ2-2, with D unclear. Germline-derived CDR1 and CDR2 are GTSNPN and SVGIG (reference sequence). The V and J ends lost 1 base and 7 bases respectively, with 10 bases between them. The CDR3 totals 13 residues. The CDR3 nucleotides are TGTGCCTGGAGTGCGGACCTCGTCGGGGAGCTGTTTTTT. Residues: CAWSADLVGELFF.

The chain uses TRBV29-1 and TRBJ2-7; TRBD1 aligns across 7 bases. The V gene's germline CDR1 is SQVTM and CDR2 ANQGSEA. Trimming took 5 bases from V and 4 from J; bases not matched to a gene: 5. The length of the CDR3 is 12 residues. The CDR3 region is CSVLGGGYEQYF. For the CDR3, the DNA is TGCAGCGTTTTAGGGGGCGGGTACGAGCAGTACTTC.

V is TRBV2 and J is TRBJ2-7; D is possibly TRBD2 (5 bases). Trimming shortened V by 5 bases and J by 9 bases, and 17 bases separated the two germline ends. The CDR3 is 13 residues long. The germline CDR1 and CDR2 sequences are SNHLY and FYNNEI. The DNA for the CDR3 is TGTGCCAGCAGTACTACCGAGAGACGGGGGCAGTACTTC. As protein: CASSTTERRGQYF.

The J gene is TRBJ2-1, the V gene TRBV9, with D possibly matching TRBD2 (6 bases). Germline CDR1 and CDR2: SGDLS and YYNGEE. This CDR3 comprises 15 residues. With 0 bases removed from V and 3 bases from J, the gap between germline ends came to 10 bases. CDR3 sequence (DNA): TGTGCCAGCAGCGTAGGTGGCGGGATCTACAATGAGCAGTTCTTC. This translates into CASSVGGGIYNEQFF. Using reference TRBV9 and TRBJ2-1 for the parts outside the CDR3, the full variable domain is DSGVTQTPKHLITATGQRVTLRCSPRSGDLSVYWYQQSLDQGLQFLIQYYNGEERAKGNILERFSAQQFPDLHSELNLSSLELGDSALYFCASSVGGGIYNEQFFGPGTRLTVL.

This chain links TRBV18 with TRBJ2-2; no clear D gene. Germline loops: CDR1 KGHSH, CDR2 LQKENI. V was pared by 10 bases and J by 0 bases, with 15 bases between. The CDR3 runs to 15 residues. The CDR3 region is CAIPLGLTNTGELFF. The CDR3 DNA is TGTGCCATCCCCCTGGGCCTAACGAACACCGGGGAGCTGTTTTTT.

The CDR3 loop is CAWSAFLSGANVLTF. CDR3 sequence (DNA): TGTGCCTGGAGTGCGTTTCTCTCTGGGGCCAACGTCCTGACTTTC. This rearrangement joins TRBV30 to TRBJ2-6, with D unclear. Trimming left V 1 base short and J 0 bases short, with 7 bases between. This CDR3 has 15 residues. Germline V gives CDR1 GTSNPN, CDR2 SVGIG (reference sequence).

V and J are TRBV5-5 and TRBJ1-1; a weak D match, TRBD1 (5 bases). Germline V CDR1 and CDR2: SGHKS, YYEKEE (reference sequence). The ends were cut back, 6 bases at V and 4 bases at J, with 19 bases in the middle. CDR3 length equals 15 residues. For the CDR3, the DNA is TGTGCCAGCATTCCCCCTGACGCGGGGGGCACTGAAGCTTTCTTT. This translates into CASIPPDAGGTEAFF.

The chain uses TRBV7-8 and TRBJ1-1, with a weak D call TRBD1 (5 bases). Deletions cut 2 bases from V and 6 bases from J, with 19 bases between. The CDR3 is made up of 16 amino acids. The germline CDR1 and CDR2 sequences are SGHVS and FQNEAQ. DNA for the CDR3: TGTGCCAGCAGCTTATGGGCGGGGACCCCCAAGGCTGAAGCTTTCTTT. It yields the protein CASSLWAGTPKAEAFF. Together with reference TRBV7-8 and TRBJ1-1, the CDR3 gives the full variable domain: GAGVSQSPRYKVAKRGQDVALRCDPISGHVSLFWYQQALGQGPEFLTYFQNEAQLDKSGLPSDRFFAERPEGSVSTLKIQRTQQEDSAVYLCASSLWAGTPKAEAFFGQGTRLTVV.

The chain employs TRBV9 and TRBJ2-7, with a tentative D call TRBD2 (6 bases). Germline values: CDR1 SGDLS, CDR2 YYNGEE. With 0 bases removed from V and 1 base from J, the gap between germline ends came to 11 bases. This CDR3 is 15 amino acids long. The DNA of the CDR3 is TGTGCCAGCAGCGTAGACGGGGGACCTTCCTACGAGCAGTACTTC. Its translation: CASSVDGGPSYEQYF. Variable domain in full (rest from reference TRBV9 and TRBJ2-7): DSGVTQTPKHLITATGQRVTLRCSPRSGDLSVYWYQQSLDQGLQFLIQYYNGEERAKGNILERFSAQQFPDLHSELNLSSLELGDSALYFCASSVDGGPSYEQYFGPGTRLTVT.

The chain uses TRBV10-3 and TRBJ1-1, with 7 nucleotides matching TRBD1. After removal of 8 bases from V and 1 base from J, the junction contained 13 bases not matched to a gene. Germline CDR1 and CDR2: ENHRY and SYGVKD. This CDR3 has 16 amino acids. The CDR3 region is CAIRYRGKEENTEAFF. CDR3 DNA sequence: TGTGCCATCCGGTACAGGGGAAAAGAGGAGAACACTGAAGCTTTCTTT.

This rearrangement joins TRBV6-1 to TRBJ2-7; tentatively, D is TRBD1 or TRBD2 (5 bases each). The CDR3 has 14 residues. Germline CDR1 MNHNS, CDR2 SASEGT. Trimming shortened V by 8 bases and J by 4 bases, and 18 bases separated the two germline ends. The CDR3 reads CASGEGLALYEQYF. The CDR3 region has the DNA TGTGCCAGCGGAGAGGGGCTGGCGTTGTACGAGCAGTACTTC.

This clone turned up a few times. This CDR3 is CASSRRDRNTEAFF. The CDR3, as DNA: TGTGCCAGTAGTAGGAGGGACCGTAACACTGAAGCTTTCTTT. The gene calls are TRBV19 and TRBJ1-1, with TRBD1 as a possible D gene (5 bases). CDR3 length equals 14 residues. With 4 bases removed from V and 2 bases from J, the gap between germline ends came to 11 bases. The germline gives CDR1 LNHDA, CDR2 SQIVND (reference sequence).

This chain uses TRBV7-2 with TRBJ1-2, with unresolved D. Germline CDR1 reads SGHTA; CDR2 reads FQGNSA. Trimming shortened V by 1 base and J by 7 bases, and 10 bases separated the two germline ends. This CDR3 contains 13 residues. The CDR3 bases are TGTGCCAGCAGCTTAGGGGGAAATAGTGGCTACACCTTC. Protein sequence: CASSLGGNSGYTF.

The chain uses TRBV30 and TRBJ1-1; D call uncertain. CDR1 is GTSNPN and CDR2 is SVGIG in the germline V gene (reference sequence). V lost 0 bases, J lost 4 bases, and 12 bases lay in between. This CDR3 contains 14 residues. CDR3 coding DNA: TGTGCCTGGAGTGTATGGGTCCCCACCACTGAAGCTTTCTTT. This sequence encodes CAWSVWVPTTEAFF.

V and J are TRBV15 and TRBJ2-5; 12 bases are a match to TRBD2. CDR3 length: 16 residues. Losses at the gene ends were 8 bases for V and 1 base for J; bases not matched to a gene: 8. Per the germline V gene, CDR1 is LNHNV and CDR2 is YYDKDF (reference sequence). CDR3: CATGAGTSGPQETQYF. The CDR3 DNA follows: TGTGCCACCGGGGCCGGGACTAGCGGGCCCCAAGAGACCCAGTACTTC.

This clone was picked up one time. The chain carries TRBV6-1 and TRBJ2-7; 8 bases line up with TRBD1. The junction had 7 bases not matched to a gene; V was cut back by 4 bases and J by 2 bases. The CDR3 loop spans 15 amino acids. Germline CDR1 is MNHNS and CDR2 is SASEGT. CDR3 region: CASSAPDRAAYEQYF. CDR3 in DNA: TGTGCCAGCAGTGCACCGGACAGGGCGGCCTACGAGCAGTACTTC.

CDR3: CASSSRDRDTEAFF. As DNA, the CDR3 is TGTGCCAGCAGTTCCCGGGACAGGGACACTGAAGCTTTCTTT. V usage is TRBV6-5 and J usage is TRBJ1-1; 9 bases line up with TRBD1. CDR1 and CDR2 from the germline V gene are MNHEY and SVGAGI. V lost 4 bases, J lost 3 bases, and 3 bases stayed unmatched. The CDR3 runs 14 residues.